These T cell receptor beta chains were read from a single sample in a study of vaccination and CD4 T cells after COVID-19. Which antigens these TCRs recognize remains unknown. TCRdb re-derived calls from the PCR reads in MiXCR, one entry per CDR3 protein. The repertoire has some 7,000 distinct CDR3 sequences, 74% of them found once; the top ten carry more than 25%. The sample comprised CD4+ T cells from blood, cultured in vitro. These receptors were collected from a human donor who had recovered from COVID-19. Both conserved end residues are part of each CDR3. The D gene is left open where the match is weak. The size field is filled for only some rows; it gives once, few, many or a size class.

V	D	size	J	CDR3	DNA
TRBV2	TRBD1	NA	TRBJ2-2	CASSVQGGNGELFF	TGTGCCAGCAGTGTACAGGGGGGTAACGGGGAGCTGTTTTTT
TRBV6-5	NA	once	TRBJ1-5	CASSFEGDSNQPQHF	TGTGCCAGCAGTTTCGAAGGGGATAGCAATCAGCCCCAGCATTTT
TRBV6-2/TRBV6-3	NA	few	TRBJ1-2	CASKNTGSNYGYTF	TGTGCCAGCAAGAATACGGGCTCTAACTATGGCTACACCTTC
TRBV12-3/TRBV12-4	NA	NA	TRBJ2-5	CASTDYLAPETQYF	TGTGCCAGCACCGATTATCTAGCGCCGGAGACCCAGTACTTC
TRBV6-1	NA	NA	TRBJ2-6	CASSPEPSGANVLTF	TGTGCCAGCAGCCCCGAACCGTCTGGGGCCAACGTCCTGACTTTC
TRBV7-3	NA	NA	TRBJ1-1	CASSAKGSASTEAFF	TGTGCCAGCAGCGCCAAGGGTTCTGCGAGCACTGAAGCTTTCTTT
TRBV6-1	TRBD1	NA	TRBJ2-7	CASLLFPGQGYYEQYF	TGTGCCAGCTTACTATTTCCGGGACAGGGGTACTACGAGCAGTACTTC
TRBV29-1	TRBD1	once	TRBJ2-5	CSVQGYQETQYF	TGCAGCGTACAGGGGTACCAAGAGACCCAGTACTTC
TRBV2	NA	few	TRBJ1-1	CASKQGGTEAFF	TGTGCCAGCAAGCAGGGTGGCACTGAAGCTTTCTTT
TRBV30	NA	NA	TRBJ1-2	CAWSRQNYGYTF	TGTGCCTGGAGTAGACAGAACTATGGCTACACCTTC
TRBV20-1	TRBD2	NA	TRBJ2-1	CSARGGAGGSYNEQFF	TGCAGTGCTAGGGGAGGGGCGGGAGGGTCCTACAATGAGCAGTTCTTC